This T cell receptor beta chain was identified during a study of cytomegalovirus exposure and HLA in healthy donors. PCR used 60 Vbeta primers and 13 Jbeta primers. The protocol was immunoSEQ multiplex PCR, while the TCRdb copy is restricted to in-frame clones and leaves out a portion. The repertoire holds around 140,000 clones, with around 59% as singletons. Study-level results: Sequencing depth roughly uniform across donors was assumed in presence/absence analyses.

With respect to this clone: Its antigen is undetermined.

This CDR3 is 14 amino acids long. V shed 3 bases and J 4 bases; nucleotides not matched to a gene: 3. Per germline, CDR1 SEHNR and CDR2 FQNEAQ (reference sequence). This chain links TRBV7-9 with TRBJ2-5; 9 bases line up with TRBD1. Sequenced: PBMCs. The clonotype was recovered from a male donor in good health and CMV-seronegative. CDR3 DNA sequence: TGTGCCAGCAGCTTCACAGGGGGCGGAGAGACCCAGTACTTC. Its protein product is CASSFTGGGETQYF. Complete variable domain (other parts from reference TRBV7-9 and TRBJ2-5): DTGVSQNPRHKITKRGQNVTFRCDPISEHNRLYWYRQTLGQGPEFLTYFQNEAQLEKSRLLSDRFSAERPKGSFSTLEIQRTEQGDSAMYLCASSFTGGGETQYFGPGTRLLVL.